This T cell receptor beta chain stems from a study of blood T cell repertoires in COVID-19. For the study at large: Acute and convalescent COVID-19 specimens originated in the United States, Italy and Spain. The cDNA or gDNA used as material had been derived from T cells, B-cell-depleted T cells, or PBMCs.

Original methodology: Amplifying reference gene primers gave estimates of nucleated cell counts. Libraries were prepared by immunoSEQ multiplex PCR; TCRdb keeps only in-frame clonotypes and omits some of them. That table furnishes V, J and clone size, whereas the DNA furnished D and trimming. Of 150,000 to 250,000 clones in the sample, roughly 87% were seen once. Clinical history reported by participants formed the basis on which cohorts were assigned. CDR1 and CDR2 (germline): SGHAT, FQNNGV. The CDR3 totals 14 residues. V shed 6 bases, J shed 3 bases, and the junction held 5 bases outside the gene matches.

The TCR was taken from a woman younger than 45 who had recovered from COVID-19. The chain combines TRBV11-2 with TRBJ2-1, with TRBD2 matching 7 bases. The sample taken for sequencing was PBMCs or T cells enriched from blood (not recorded which). CDR3 residues: CASRNGGFYNEQFF. CDR3 coding DNA: TGTGCCAGCAGAAACGGGGGGTTCTACAATGAGCAGTTCTTC.